These 21 T cell receptor beta chains were sequenced from one sample in a study of T cells in Graves' hyperthyroidism and ophthalmopathy. RNA transcripts were the template for amplifying TCR beta CDR3 regions. The HTBI primer set served for first-round RT-PCR of the TCR CDR3. TCRdb independently ran MiXCR on the multiplex PCR reads; one entry per CDR3 protein. The table shows a few hundred thousand distinct CDR3 sequences, with about 45% occurring only once. Sequenced input: peripheral blood or thyroid tissue (not recorded which). These receptors originate from a woman under 30 with Graves' hyperthyroidism.

The chain recombines TRBV20-1 with TRBJ1-4, with D possibly TRBD1 on 5 matching bases. Trimming shortened V by 4 bases and J by 10 bases, and 16 bases separated the two germline ends. This CDR3 contains 13 residues. The germline V gene has CDR1 DFQATT and CDR2 SNEGSKA (reference sequence). CDR3 residues: CSATRLAGGKLFF. In nucleotides, the CDR3 is TGCAGTGCTACCCGGCTAGCGGGGGGAAAACTGTTTTTT.

CDR3 coding DNA: TGTGCCAGCAGTGAACCAACCCGGGCTGAAGCTTTCTTT. It translates to CASSEPTRAEAFF. This sequence joins TRBV25-1 and TRBJ1-1; D not certain. Germline values: CDR1 MGHDK, CDR2 SYGVNS. The V end lost 2 bases, the J end lost 6 bases, and 10 bases lay between the germline ends. There are 13 residues in the CDR3. Full variable domain (rest looked up from reference TRBV25-1 and TRBJ1-1): EADIYQTPRYLVIGTGKKITLECSQTMGHDKMYWYQQDPGMELHLIHYSYGVNSTEKGDLSSESTVSRIRTEHFPLTLESARPSHTSQYLCASSEPTRAEAFFGQGTRLTVV.

The V and J genes are TRBV10-3 and TRBJ2-7; the D gene could be TRBD1 or TRBD2 (6 bases each). Looked up from germline, CDR1 is ENHRY and CDR2 is SYGVKD. Trimming shortened V by 8 bases and J by 3 bases, and 20 bases separated the two germline ends. The CDR3 has 15 amino acids. DNA for the CDR3: TGTGCCATCGGGGGGCAGGGGAGAGGGGGCTACGAGCAGTACTTC. It translates to CAIGGQGRGGYEQYF.

About this clonotype itself: A read error may explain this, as a much larger clone is one base away. The rearrangement joins TRBV5-1 to TRBJ1-2; no reliable D call. CDR3 length: 13 amino acids. Germline V gives CDR1 SGHRS, CDR2 YFSETQ. Between the trimmed V and J ends, which lost 4 bases and 12 bases, there was a span of 19 bases. The CDR3 DNA reads TGCGCCAGCAGCCAGATGACGGATTCCGGCCACACCTTC. Its protein product is CASSQMTDSGHTF.

V usage is TRBV6-1 and J usage is TRBJ1-2; perhaps TRBD1 as D (5 bases). There are 17 residues in the CDR3. V was pared by 5 bases and J by 6 bases, with 25 bases between. Germline CDR1 reads MNHNS; CDR2 reads SASEGT. The CDR3 here is CASSTAWGGRGKNGYTF. The CDR3 DNA reads as TGTGCCAGCAGTACCGCGTGGGGGGGGAGAGGAAAGAATGGCTACACCTTC.

CDR3 bases: TGTGCCATCAGGGGTAGCGGGATTACAGGGGATGAGCAGTACTTC. Translating gives CAIRGSGITGDEQYF. The genes are TRBV10-3 and TRBJ2-7; a possible D gene is TRBD2 (8 bases). Germline values: CDR1 ENHRY, CDR2 SYGVKD. The CDR3 spans 15 residues. Trimming left V 6 bases short and J 7 bases short, with 22 bases between.

The gene calls are TRBV6-5 and TRBJ1-5; 7 bases align to TRBD1. The CDR3 has 15 residues. The germline V gene encodes CDR1 MNHEY and CDR2 SVGAGI. V lost 5 bases, J lost 5 bases, and 9 bases stayed unmatched. Here the CDR3 DNA reads TGTGCCAGCAGTAAAAAGGGGGACAGCCATCAGCCCCAGCATTTT. Translation: CASSKKGDSHQPQHF.

This rearrangement joins TRBV7-2 to TRBJ1-2; D may be TRBD1 (5 bases). This CDR3 has 16 residues. Per germline, CDR1 SGHTA and CDR2 FQGNSA. V dropped 5 bases and J dropped 2 bases, with 18 bases sitting between them. CDR3 DNA: TGTGCCAGCAGCCAACTAGCGGGAGGACAAAACTATGGCTACACCTTC. Protein sequence: CASSQLAGGQNYGYTF.

This clonotype showed up just a few times. The chain links TRBV3-1 to TRBJ2-7; D is unresolved. CDR3 length equals 15 residues. Germline V gene lookup returns CDR1 LGHDT and CDR2 YNNKEL (reference sequence). The V gene lost 1 base and the J gene lost 2 bases, with 12 bases spanning the gap. The CDR3 here is CASSQGAGWPYEQYF. The CDR3 DNA is TGTGCCAGCAGCCAAGGAGCAGGCTGGCCCTACGAGCAGTACTTC.

As for this clonotype: The conserved phenylalanine or tryptophan is not found at the CDR3 terminus, so this likely reflects a read error. No DNA is shown, since the ends of the CDR3 on it are uncertain; the CDR3 is the one TCRdb lists. The chain recombines TRBV7-7 with TRBJ2-7; the table's D call, TRBD2, has no DNA check behind it. Germline V CDR1 and CDR2: SSHAT, FNYEAQ (reference sequence). The CDR3 has 11 residues if both end residues are counted. This chain's CDR3 is CASSPLAGGYT.

This clonotype was seen just once. V gene TRBV7-9 combines with J gene TRBJ1-5, with unresolved D. Germline V gene data show CDR1 as SEHNR and CDR2 as FQNEAQ (reference sequence). V lost 5 bases and J lost 6, with 17 bases in between. This CDR3 spans 15 amino acids. CDR3 DNA: TGTGCCAGCAGCCCAGGCCCCTCTCGGATTCAGCCCCAGCATTTT. This gives the protein CASSPGPSRIQPQHF.

This clonotype was found once. The V gene is TRBV7-9, the J gene TRBJ2-2, with D possibly TRBD2 on 7 matching bases. Germline assignment: CDR1 SEHNR and CDR2 FQNEAQ (reference sequence). The CDR3 length is 13 residues. The germline V and J ends were trimmed by 5 bases and 9 bases, with 13 bases remaining between them. In DNA form, the CDR3 reads TGTGCCAGCAGCAGGGGGGAGGGGAGGGAGCTGTTTTTT. This codes for CASSRGEGRELFF. Drawing the rest from reference TRBV7-9 and TRBJ2-2, the complete variable domain is DTGVSQNPRHKITKRGQNVTFRCDPISEHNRLYWYRQTLGQGPEFLTYFQNEAQLEKSRLLSDRFSAERPKGSFSTLEIQRTEQGDSAMYLCASSRGEGRELFFGEGSRLTVL.

This clonotype was seen a few times. The genes are TRBV3-1 and TRBJ2-1; 13 bases map to TRBD2. This CDR3 spans 15 amino acids. Germline CDR1 LGHDT, CDR2 YNNKEL (reference sequence). V lost 5 bases, J lost 9 bases, and 7 bases stayed unmatched. CDR3 in DNA: TGTGCCAGCAGCAAACTAGCGGGAGGGCCCGGTGAGCAGTTCTTC. Protein: CASSKLAGGPGEQFF.

Details on this clonotype: The junction departs from germline at one end; a sequencing error may be responsible. The V call is TRBV7-9, the J call TRBJ1-1; D not resolved. Germline V CDR1 and CDR2: SEHNR, FQNEAQ (reference sequence). This CDR3 contains 14 residues. CDR3 in amino acids: CASSSDDEGTEALF. DNA for the CDR3: TGTGCCAGCAGCTCGGACGATGAGGGCACTGAAGCTCTCTTT.

This clonotype was picked up a small number of times. The V gene is TRBV27, the J gene TRBJ1-2, with D uncertain. Germline CDR1 and CDR2: MNHEY and SMNVEV (reference sequence). Trimming left V 0 bases short and J 7 bases short, with 15 bases between. This CDR3 contains 15 residues. CDR3 in DNA: TGTGCCAGCAGTTTATCGCGTTGGGATTCTTCTGGCTACACCTTC. Protein product: CASSLSRWDSSGYTF.

Note on this clonotype: A read error may be the cause here, since a much bigger clone is one base away. The CDR3 ends on some other residue instead of the conserved phenylalanine or tryptophan, so this is likely a read error. CDR3 DNA sequence: TGTGCCAGCAGTTACCCGACAGCCCCCTATGGCTACACCTTA. This translates into CASSYPTAPYGYTL. The chain combines TRBV6-2 or TRBV6-3 with TRBJ1-2, with TRBD1 as a possible D gene (5 bases). The CDR3 consists of 14 residues. V lost 2 bases to trimming and J lost 4 bases, with 11 bases between them. CDR1 is MNHEY and CDR2 is SVGEGT in the germline V gene.

This clonotype was counted many times. The rearrangement links TRBV2 to TRBJ1-1; maybe TRBD1 (5 bases). V gave up 6 bases and J gave up 6 bases, with 11 bases separating them. The CDR3 sequence is 12 residues long. Germline lookup yields CDR1 SNHLY and CDR2 FYNNEI. The CDR3: CASSHGGAEAFF. The CDR3 DNA sequence: TGTGCCAGCAGCCATGGGGGAGCTGAAGCTTTCTTT.

The chain recombines TRBV7-8 with TRBJ1-3, with 7 bases matching TRBD1. V dropped 10 bases and J dropped 3; count of bases not matched to a gene: 9. CDR1 is SGHVS and CDR2 is FQNEAQ in the germline V gene. The CDR3 consists of 14 residues. The CDR3 DNA sequence: TGTGCCATTATGGACAGGAACTATGGAAACACCATATATTTT. Protein product: CAIMDRNYGNTIYF.

Details on this clonotype: No conserved phenylalanine or tryptophan ends this CDR3, so it is likely a read error. Because the CDR3's place on the DNA is in doubt, the DNA is left out and the CDR3 is given as listed by TCRdb. The chain joins TRBV5-1 to TRBJ2-7; whether TRBD2, the table's D call, matches the DNA was not checked. Germline-derived CDR1 and CDR2 are SGHRS and YFSETQ. From its first to its last residue, the CDR3 has 8 amino acids. CDR3 sequence reads: CASSLRTS.

There are a few counts of this clonotype. Just one base apart from a much larger clone, this may be a read error. The chain combines TRBV10-3 with TRBJ2-7, with 12 bases identical to TRBD1. CDR3 length: 13 residues. In germline, CDR1 is ENHRY, CDR2 SYGVKD. The CDR3 here is CATAGTGGSEQCF. Here the CDR3 DNA reads TGTGCCACCGCCGGGACAGGGGGCTCCGAGCAGTGCTTC.

This rearrangement joins TRBV29-1 to TRBJ1-2; D is possibly TRBD1 (5 bases). V lost 3 bases and J 7 bases, leaving 15 bases between the germline ends. The CDR3 extends over 13 amino acids. CDR1 and CDR2 from the germline V gene are SQVTM and ANQGSEA. CDR3: CSVDSGASSGYTF. The CDR3 nucleotides are TGCAGCGTTGATTCTGGGGCGAGCTCTGGCTACACCTTC.